This is a list of T cell receptor beta chains from one sample in a study of CD8+CD57+ T cells in acquired aplastic anemia. Via MiXCR, TCRdb re-called the reads, giving one row per CDR3 protein. The data hold 400,000 to 600,000 distinct CDR3 sequences, with about a third observed a single time. Sequencing was performed on sorted CD4+, CD8+, or CD8+CD57+ T cells (not recorded which) from PBMCs. These receptors all stem from a human donor with aplastic anemia. Both conserved end residues are trimmed from each CDR3.

J	V	CDR3
TRBJ1-5	TRBV20-1	SARAGGLGVNQPQH
TRBJ1-5	TRBV10-1	ASSLGPLNQPQH
TRBJ1-2	TRBV30	AWSVRLGRFDGYT
TRBJ2-6	TRBV6-1	ASTKGEAGANVLT
TRBJ1-2	TRBV12-3/TRBV12-4	ASKIQGTDGYT
TRBJ1-2	TRBV2	ASSPRDSEIYGYT
TRBJ2-3	TRBV6-1	ASRIWTSGGSTDTQY
TRBJ2-3	TRBV10-3	AIRPSSGYTDTQY
TRBJ2-3	TRBV7-2	ASSLASWSGVVDTQY
TRBJ1-6	TRBV2	ASSETGTLANSPLH
TRBJ2-3	TRBV7-8	ASSYVDQY
TRBJ1-5	TRBV12-5	ASEKDSNQPQH
TRBJ1-2	TRBV20-1	SARDLRGEGYT
TRBJ1-5	TRBV10-3	AISESISQPQH
NA	TRBV12-3/TRBV12-4	ASSLSTGYNQPQY
TRBJ2-5	TRBV9	ASSVVGSPRVQETQY
TRBJ1-2	TRBV2	ASRREEGGYGYT
TRBJ1-5	TRBV5-5	ASSLAGDRGNQPQH
TRBJ1-6	TRBV12-3/TRBV12-4	ASSLNPGQGGSPLH
TRBJ2-7	TRBV6-4	ASSDPDVSYEQY
TRBJ1-4	TRBV30	AWSGETGDEKLF
TRBJ1-3	TRBV7-9	ASSQTSGNTIY
TRBJ2-3	TRBV11-2	ASSRRPGQGESEY
TRBJ1-6	TRBV2	ATRQTYNSPLH
TRBJ2-3	TRBV10-3	ASGGSSGSQY
TRBJ1-2	TRBV9	ASSQESPGGYYGYT
TRBJ1-6	TRBV12-3/TRBV12-4	ASSPDSRSSPLH
TRBJ2-7	TRBV10-3	AISKEVPYEQY
TRBJ2-3	TRBV11-2	ASSLQDRGLADTQY
TRBJ1-2	TRBV19	ASSTTASGTGKGGYT
TRBJ1-2	TRBV10-2	ASRGDDMEGGYGYT
TRBJ2-5	TRBV6-1	ASSESAEEETQY
TRBJ2-7	TRBV13	ASSLEGGATYEQY
TRBJ2-1	TRBV30	AWSLEVAGNEQF
TRBJ2-1	TRBV5-1	ASSPYRDRVANEQF
TRBJ2-7	TRBV15	ATSRGGLRNYEQY
TRBJ2-7	TRBV2	ASRLGQGLYYEQY
TRBJ2-7	TRBV12-3/TRBV12-4	ASSSGPSSYEQY
TRBJ1-5	TRBV6-1	ASRAAGGNQPQH
TRBJ2-7	TRBV7-6	ASSLDNGRFPYEQY
TRBJ1-1	TRBV12-3/TRBV12-4	ASSPGGWSTEAF
TRBJ1-3	TRBV14	ASSQGDTGNTIY
TRBJ2-4	TRBV19	ASGMGGGTNIQY
TRBJ2-3	TRBV6-1	ASQLAGGKDTQY
TRBJ2-5	TRBV19	ASSMAGLAGVTPY
TRBJ2-2	TRBV7-3	ASSPTRGDTGELF